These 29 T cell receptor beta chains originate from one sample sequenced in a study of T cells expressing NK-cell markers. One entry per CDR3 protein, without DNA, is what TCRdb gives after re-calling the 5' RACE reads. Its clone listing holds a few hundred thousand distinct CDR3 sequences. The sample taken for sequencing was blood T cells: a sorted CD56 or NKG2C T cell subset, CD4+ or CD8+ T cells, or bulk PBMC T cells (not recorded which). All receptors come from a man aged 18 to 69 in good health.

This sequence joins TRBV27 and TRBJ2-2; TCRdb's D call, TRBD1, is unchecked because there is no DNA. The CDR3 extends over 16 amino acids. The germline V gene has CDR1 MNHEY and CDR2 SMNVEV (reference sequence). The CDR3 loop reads CASKFGGRGYTGELFF.

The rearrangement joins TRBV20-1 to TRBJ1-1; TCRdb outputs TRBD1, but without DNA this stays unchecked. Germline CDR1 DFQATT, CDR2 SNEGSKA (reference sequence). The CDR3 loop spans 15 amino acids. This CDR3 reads CSAPGFGVAVTEAFF.

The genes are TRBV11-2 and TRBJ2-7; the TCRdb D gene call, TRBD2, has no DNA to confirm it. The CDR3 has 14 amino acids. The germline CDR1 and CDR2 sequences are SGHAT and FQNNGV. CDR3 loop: CASSTYRAGHEQYF.

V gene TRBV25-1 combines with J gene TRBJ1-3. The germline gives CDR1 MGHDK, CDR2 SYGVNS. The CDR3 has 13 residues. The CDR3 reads CASRGTPGNTIYF.

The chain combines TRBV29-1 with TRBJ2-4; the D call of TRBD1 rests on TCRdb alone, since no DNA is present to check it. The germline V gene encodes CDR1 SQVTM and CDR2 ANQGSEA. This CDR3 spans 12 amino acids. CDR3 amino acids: CSVVQGKNIQYF.

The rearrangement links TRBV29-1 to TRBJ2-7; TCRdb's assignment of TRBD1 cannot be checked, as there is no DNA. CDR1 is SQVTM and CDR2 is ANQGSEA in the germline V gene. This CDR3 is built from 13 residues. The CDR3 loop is CSVRDTGKREQYF.

CDR3 in amino acids: CSAVVYGSYEQYF. The chain combines TRBV20-1 with TRBJ2-7. This CDR3 has 13 amino acids. Looked up from germline, CDR1 is DFQATT and CDR2 is SNEGSKA (reference sequence).

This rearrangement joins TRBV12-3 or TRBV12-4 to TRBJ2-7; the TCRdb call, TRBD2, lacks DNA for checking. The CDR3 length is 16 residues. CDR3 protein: CASSLGGLAVSYEQYF.

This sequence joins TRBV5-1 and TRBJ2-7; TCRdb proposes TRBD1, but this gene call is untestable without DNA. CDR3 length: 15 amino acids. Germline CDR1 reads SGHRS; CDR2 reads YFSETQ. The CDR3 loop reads CASSQAGQGVYEQYF. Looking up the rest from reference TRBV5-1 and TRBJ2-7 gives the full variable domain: KAGVTQTPRYLIKTRGQQVTLSCSPISGHRSVSWYQQTPGQGLQFLFEYFSETQRNKGNFPGRFSGRQFSNSRSEMNVSTLELGDSALYLCASSQAGQGVYEQYFGPGTRLTVT.

The CDR3 loop is CASSPSSGTGGKTQYF. This chain connects TRBV18 to TRBJ2-5; TCRdb outputs TRBD1, but without DNA this stays unchecked. Germline loops: CDR1 KGHSH, CDR2 LQKENI. The CDR3 is 16 residues long.

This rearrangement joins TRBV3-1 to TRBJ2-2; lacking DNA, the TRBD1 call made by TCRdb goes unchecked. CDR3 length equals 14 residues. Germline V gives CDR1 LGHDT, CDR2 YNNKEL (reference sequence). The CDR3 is CASSLGSGSGELFF. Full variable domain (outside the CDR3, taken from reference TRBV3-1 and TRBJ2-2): DTAVSQTPKYLVTQMGNDKSIKCEQNLGHDTMYWYKQDSKKFLKIMFSYNNKELIINETVPNRFSPKSPDKAHLNLHINSLELGDSAVYFCASSLGSGSGELFFGEGSRLTVL.

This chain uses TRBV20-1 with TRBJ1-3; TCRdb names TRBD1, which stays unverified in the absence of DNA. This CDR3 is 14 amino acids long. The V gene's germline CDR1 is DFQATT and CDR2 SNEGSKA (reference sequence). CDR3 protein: CSGIDSNSGNTIYF.

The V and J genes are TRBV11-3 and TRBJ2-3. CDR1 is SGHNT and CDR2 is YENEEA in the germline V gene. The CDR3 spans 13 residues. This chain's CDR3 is CASSRNGRDTQYF.

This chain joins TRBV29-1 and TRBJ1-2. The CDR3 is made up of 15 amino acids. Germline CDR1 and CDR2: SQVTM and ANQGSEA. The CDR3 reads CSVGGGRAANYGYTF.

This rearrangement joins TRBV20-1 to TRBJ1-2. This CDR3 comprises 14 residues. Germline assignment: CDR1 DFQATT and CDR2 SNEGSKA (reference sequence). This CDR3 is CSAKEQGGEYGYTF.

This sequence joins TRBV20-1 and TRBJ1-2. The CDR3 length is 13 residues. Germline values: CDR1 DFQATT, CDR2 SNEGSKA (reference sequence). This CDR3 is CSARVPPEAGYTF.

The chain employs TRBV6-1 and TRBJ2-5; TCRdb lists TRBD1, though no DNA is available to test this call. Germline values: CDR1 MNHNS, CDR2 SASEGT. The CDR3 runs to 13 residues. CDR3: CAIGGGPKKTQYF.

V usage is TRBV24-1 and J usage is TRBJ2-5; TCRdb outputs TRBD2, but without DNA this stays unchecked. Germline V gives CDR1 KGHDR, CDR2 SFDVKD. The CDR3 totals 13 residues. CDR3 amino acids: CATGTPGSETQYF.

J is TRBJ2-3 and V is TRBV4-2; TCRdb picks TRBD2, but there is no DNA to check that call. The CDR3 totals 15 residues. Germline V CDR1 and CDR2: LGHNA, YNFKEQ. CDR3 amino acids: CASSQDRVQSDTQYF.

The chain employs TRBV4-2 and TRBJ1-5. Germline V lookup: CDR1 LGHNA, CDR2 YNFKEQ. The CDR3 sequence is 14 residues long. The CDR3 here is CASSQVSDNQPQHF.

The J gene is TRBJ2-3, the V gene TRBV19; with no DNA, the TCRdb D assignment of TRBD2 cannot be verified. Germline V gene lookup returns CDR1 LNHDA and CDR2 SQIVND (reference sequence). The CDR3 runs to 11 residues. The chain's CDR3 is CASAVRDTQYF.

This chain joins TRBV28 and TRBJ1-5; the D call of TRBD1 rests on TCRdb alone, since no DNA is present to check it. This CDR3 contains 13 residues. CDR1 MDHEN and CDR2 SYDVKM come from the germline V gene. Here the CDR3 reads CASIRQGSQPQHF.

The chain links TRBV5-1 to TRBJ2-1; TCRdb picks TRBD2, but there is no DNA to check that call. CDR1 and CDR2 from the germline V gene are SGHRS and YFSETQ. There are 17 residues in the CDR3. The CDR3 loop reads CASSLVASGGGYNEQFF.

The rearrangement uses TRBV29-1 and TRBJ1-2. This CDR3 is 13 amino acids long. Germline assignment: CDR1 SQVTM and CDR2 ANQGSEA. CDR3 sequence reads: CSVVRTANYGYTF.

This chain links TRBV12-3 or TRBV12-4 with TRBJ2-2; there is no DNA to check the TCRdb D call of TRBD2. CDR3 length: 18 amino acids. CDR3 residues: CASKDPGGLAGGTGELFF.

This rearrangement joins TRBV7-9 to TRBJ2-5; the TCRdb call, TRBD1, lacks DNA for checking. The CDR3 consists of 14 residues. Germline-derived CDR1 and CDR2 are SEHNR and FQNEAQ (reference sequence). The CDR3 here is CASSTLGQGETQYF.

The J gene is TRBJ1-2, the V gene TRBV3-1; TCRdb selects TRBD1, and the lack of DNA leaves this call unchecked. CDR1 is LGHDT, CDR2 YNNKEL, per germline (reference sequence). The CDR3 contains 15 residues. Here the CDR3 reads CASSQDRGRGSGYTF. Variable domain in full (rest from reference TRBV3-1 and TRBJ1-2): DTAVSQTPKYLVTQMGNDKSIKCEQNLGHDTMYWYKQDSKKFLKIMFSYNNKELIINETVPNRFSPKSPDKAHLNLHINSLELGDSAVYFCASSQDRGRGSGYTFGSGTRLTVV.

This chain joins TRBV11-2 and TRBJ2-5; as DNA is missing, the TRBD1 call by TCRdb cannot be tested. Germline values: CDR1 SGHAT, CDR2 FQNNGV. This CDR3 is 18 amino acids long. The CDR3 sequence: CASSLDVVGTGTRETQYF. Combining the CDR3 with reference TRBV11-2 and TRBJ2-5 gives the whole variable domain EAGVAQSPRYKIIEKRQSVAFWCNPISGHATLYWYQQILGQGPKLLIQFQNNGVVDDSQLPKDRFSAERLKGVDSTLKIQPAKLEDSAVYLCASSLDVVGTGTRETQYFGPGTRLLVL.

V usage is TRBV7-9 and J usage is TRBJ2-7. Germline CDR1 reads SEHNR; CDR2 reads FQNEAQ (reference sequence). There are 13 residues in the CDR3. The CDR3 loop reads CASSQTPSYEQYF.